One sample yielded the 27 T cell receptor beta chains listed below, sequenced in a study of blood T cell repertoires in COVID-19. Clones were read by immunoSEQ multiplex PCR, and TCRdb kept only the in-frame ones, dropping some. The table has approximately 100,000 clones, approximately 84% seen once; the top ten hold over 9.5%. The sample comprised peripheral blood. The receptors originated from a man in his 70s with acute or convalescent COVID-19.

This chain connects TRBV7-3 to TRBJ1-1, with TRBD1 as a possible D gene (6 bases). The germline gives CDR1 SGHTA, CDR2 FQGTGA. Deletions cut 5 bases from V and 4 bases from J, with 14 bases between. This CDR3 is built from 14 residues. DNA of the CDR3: TGTGCCAGCAGCGATTCTCAGGGGTTCACTGAAGCTTTCTTT. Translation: CASSDSQGFTEAFF.

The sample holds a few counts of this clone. CDR3 sequence (DNA): TGTGCCAGCAGCCAAGGGGGCACCCTAGGGGGCTACACCTTC. Translating gives CASSQGGTLGGYTF. The chain employs TRBV3-1 (or the pseudogene TRBV3-2) and TRBJ1-2; TRBD1 might be the D (5 bases). V gave up 1 base and J gave up 8 bases, with 14 bases separating them. This CDR3 has 14 residues. Germline values: CDR1 LGHDT, CDR2 YNNKEL (reference sequence).

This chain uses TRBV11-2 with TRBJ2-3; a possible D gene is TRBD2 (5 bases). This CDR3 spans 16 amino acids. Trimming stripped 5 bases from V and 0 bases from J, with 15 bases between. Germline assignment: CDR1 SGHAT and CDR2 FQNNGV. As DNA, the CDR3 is TGTGCCAGCAGCCCGAACCCCCAGCGGAGCACAGATACGCAGTATTTT. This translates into CASSPNPQRSTDTQYF.

The CDR3 reads CAWSHRAGKGEQYF. The CDR3 DNA follows: TGTGCCTGGAGCCACCGGGCAGGGAAAGGCGAGCAGTACTTC. The rearrangement uses TRBV30 and TRBJ2-7, with D perhaps TRBD1 (5 bases). Per the germline V gene, CDR1 is GTSNPN and CDR2 is SVGIG (reference sequence). V gave up 3 bases and J gave up 6 bases, with 18 bases separating them. The length of the CDR3 is 14 residues.

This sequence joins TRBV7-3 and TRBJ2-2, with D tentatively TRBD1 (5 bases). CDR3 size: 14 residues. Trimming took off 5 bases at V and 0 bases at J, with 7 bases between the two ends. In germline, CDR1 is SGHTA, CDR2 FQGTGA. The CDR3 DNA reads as TGTGCCAGCAGCCGACAGACGAACACCGGGGAGCTGTTTTTT. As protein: CASSRQTNTGELFF. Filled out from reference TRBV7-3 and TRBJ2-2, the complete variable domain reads GAGVSQTPSNKVTEKGKYVELRCDPISGHTALYWYRQSLGQGPEFLIYFQGTGAADDSGLPNDRFFAVRPEGSVSTLKIQRTERGDSAVYLCASSRQTNTGELFFGEGSRLTVL.

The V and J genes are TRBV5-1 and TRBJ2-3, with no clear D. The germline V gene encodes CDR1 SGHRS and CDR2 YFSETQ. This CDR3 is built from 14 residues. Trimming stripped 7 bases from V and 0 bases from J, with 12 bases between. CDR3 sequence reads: CASALQESTDTQYF. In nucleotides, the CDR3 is TGCGCCAGCGCCCTTCAGGAAAGCACAGATACGCAGTATTTT.

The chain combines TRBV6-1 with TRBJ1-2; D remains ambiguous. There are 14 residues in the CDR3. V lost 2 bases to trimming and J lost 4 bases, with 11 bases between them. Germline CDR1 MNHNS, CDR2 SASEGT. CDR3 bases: TGTGCCAGCAGTGAATCTCGGGTAGGCTATGGCTACACCTTC. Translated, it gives CASSESRVGYGYTF.

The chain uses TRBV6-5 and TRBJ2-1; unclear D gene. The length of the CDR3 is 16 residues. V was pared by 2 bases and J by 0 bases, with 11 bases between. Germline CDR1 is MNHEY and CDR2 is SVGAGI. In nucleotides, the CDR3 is TGTGCCAGCAGTTACCGCGGCCAAGGCTCCTACAATGAGCAGTTCTTC. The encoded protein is CASSYRGQGSYNEQFF.

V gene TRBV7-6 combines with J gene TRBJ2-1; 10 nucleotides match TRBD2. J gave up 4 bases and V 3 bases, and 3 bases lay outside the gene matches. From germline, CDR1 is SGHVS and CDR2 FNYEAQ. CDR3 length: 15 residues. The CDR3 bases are TGTGCCAGCAGCTTCGGACTAGCGGAATACAATGAGCAGTTCTTC. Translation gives CASSFGLAEYNEQFF.

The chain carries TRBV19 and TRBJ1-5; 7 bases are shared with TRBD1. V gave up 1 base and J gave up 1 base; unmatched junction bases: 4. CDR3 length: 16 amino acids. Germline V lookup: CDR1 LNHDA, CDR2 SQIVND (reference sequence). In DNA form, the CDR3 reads TGTGCCAGTAGTATAGTCTCCAGGGGGAGCAATCAGCCCCAGCATTTT. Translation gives CASSIVSRGSNQPQHF.

The CDR3 sequence: CASSLSSYNEQFF. DNA for the CDR3: TGTGCCAGCAGTTTGAGCTCCTACAATGAGCAGTTCTTC. V and J are TRBV27 and TRBJ2-1; D ambiguous. The germline V gene has CDR1 MNHEY and CDR2 SMNVEV (reference sequence). CDR3 length: 13 amino acids. The V end lost 3 bases, the J end lost 0 bases, and 3 bases lay between the germline ends.

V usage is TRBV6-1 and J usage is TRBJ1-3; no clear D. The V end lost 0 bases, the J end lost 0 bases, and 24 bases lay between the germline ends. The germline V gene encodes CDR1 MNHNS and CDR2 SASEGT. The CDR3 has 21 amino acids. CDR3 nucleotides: TGTGCCAGCAGTGAAGCGCTGGACGGGATACTAGCATTCTTCTCTGGAAACACCATATATTTT. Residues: CASSEALDGILAFFSGNTIYF.

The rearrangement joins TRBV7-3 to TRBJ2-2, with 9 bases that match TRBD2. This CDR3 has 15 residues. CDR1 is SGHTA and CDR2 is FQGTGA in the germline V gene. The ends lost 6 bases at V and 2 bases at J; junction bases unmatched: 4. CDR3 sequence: CASSPAGGNTGELFF. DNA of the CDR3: TGTGCCAGCAGTCCAGCGGGAGGCAACACCGGGGAGCTGTTTTTT.

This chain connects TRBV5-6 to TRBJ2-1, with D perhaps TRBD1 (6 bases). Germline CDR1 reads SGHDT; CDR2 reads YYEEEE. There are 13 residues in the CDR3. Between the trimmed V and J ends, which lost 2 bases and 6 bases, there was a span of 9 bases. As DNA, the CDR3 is TGTGCCAGCAGCTTCTGGGGGCCCAATGAGCAGTTCTTC. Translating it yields CASSFWGPNEQFF.

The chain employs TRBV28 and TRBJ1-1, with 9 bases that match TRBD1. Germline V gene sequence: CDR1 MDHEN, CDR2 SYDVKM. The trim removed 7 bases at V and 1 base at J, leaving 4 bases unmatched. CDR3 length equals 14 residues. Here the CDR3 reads CASTRQGGNTEAFF. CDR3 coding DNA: TGTGCCAGCACCAGACAGGGGGGGAACACTGAAGCTTTCTTT.

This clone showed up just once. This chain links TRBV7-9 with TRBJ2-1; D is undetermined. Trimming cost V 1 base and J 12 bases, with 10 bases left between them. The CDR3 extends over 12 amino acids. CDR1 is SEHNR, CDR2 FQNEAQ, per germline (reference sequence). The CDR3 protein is CASSLDFPGQFF. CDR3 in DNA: TGTGCCAGCAGCTTAGACTTTCCGGGGCAGTTCTTC.

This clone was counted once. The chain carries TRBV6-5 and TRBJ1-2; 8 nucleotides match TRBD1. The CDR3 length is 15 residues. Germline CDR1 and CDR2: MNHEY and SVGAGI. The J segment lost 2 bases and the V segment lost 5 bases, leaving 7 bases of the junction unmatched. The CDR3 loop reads CASSRDRGANYGYTF. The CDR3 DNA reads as TGTGCCAGCAGTAGAGACAGGGGCGCGAACTATGGCTACACCTTC.

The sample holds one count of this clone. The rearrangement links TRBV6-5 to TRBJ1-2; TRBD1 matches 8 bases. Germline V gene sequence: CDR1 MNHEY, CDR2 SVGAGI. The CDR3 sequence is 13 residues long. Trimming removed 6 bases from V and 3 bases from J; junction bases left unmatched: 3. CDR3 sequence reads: CASRQTGDYGYTF. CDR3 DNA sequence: TGTGCCAGCAGACAGACAGGGGACTATGGCTACACCTTC.

The CDR3 nucleotides are TGTGCCACCAGCATAAGCTACAGGGGTGAAGGCTACACCTTC. It is translated as CATSISYRGEGYTF. The chain links TRBV15 to TRBJ1-2, with TRBD1 matching 7 bases. The CDR3 runs 14 residues. V dropped 4 bases and J dropped 8; count of bases not matched to a gene: 10. Germline V gives CDR1 LNHNV, CDR2 YYDKDF (reference sequence).

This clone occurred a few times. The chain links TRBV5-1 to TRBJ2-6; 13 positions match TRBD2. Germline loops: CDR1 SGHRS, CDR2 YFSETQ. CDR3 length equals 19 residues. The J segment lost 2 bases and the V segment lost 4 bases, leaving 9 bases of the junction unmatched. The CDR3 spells CASSLLGLAGTAGANVLTF. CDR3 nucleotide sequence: TGCGCCAGCAGCCTACTGGGACTAGCGGGGACTGCTGGGGCCAACGTCCTGACTTTC.

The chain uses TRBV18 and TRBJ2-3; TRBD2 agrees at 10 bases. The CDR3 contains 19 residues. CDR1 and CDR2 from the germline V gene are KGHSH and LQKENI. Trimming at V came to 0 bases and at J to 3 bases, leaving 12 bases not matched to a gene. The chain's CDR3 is CASSPPASGRKVWTDTQYF. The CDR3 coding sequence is TGTGCCAGCTCACCACCGGCTAGCGGGAGAAAGGTGTGGACAGATACGCAGTATTTT.

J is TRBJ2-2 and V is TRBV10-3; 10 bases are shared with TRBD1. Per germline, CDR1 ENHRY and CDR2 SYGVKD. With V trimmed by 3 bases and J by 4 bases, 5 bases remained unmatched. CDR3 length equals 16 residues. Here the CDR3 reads CAISEGTGEATGELFF. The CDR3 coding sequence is TGTGCCATCAGTGAAGGGACAGGGGAGGCCACCGGGGAGCTGTTTTTT.

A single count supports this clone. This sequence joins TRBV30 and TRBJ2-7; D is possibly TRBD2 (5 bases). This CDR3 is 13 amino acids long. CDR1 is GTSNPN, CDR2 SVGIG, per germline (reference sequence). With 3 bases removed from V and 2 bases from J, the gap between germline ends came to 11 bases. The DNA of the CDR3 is TGTGCCTGGAGGTCCCTCGGGGCCTACGAGCAGTACTTC. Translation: CAWRSLGAYEQYF. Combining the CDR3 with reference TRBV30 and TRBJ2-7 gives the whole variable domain SQTIHQWPATLVQPVGSPLSLECTVEGTSNPNLYWYRQAAGRGLQLLFYSVGIGQISSEVPQNLSASRPQDRQFILSSKKLLLSDSGFYLCAWRSLGAYEQYFGPGTRLTVT.

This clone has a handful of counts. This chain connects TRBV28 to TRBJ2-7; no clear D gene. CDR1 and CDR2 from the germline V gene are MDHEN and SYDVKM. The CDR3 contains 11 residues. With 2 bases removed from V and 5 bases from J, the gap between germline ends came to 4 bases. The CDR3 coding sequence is TGTGCCAGCAGTTTAGGGCACGAGCAGTACTTC. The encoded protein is CASSLGHEQYF.

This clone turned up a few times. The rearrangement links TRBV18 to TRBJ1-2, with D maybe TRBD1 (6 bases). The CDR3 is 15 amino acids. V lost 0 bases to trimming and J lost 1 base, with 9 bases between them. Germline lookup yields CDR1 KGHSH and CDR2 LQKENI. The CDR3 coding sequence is TGTGCCAGCTCACCACCTGTACAGGGTAACTATGGCTACACCTTC. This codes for CASSPPVQGNYGYTF.

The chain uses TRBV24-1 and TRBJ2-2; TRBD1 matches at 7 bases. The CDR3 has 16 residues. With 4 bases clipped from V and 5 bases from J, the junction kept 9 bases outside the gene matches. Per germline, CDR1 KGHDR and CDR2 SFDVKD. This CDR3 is CATSEVRQGNTGELFF. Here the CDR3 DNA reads TGTGCCACCAGTGAAGTGAGACAGGGAAATACCGGGGAGCTGTTTTTT.

This CDR3 is CASSLRLAGEAEQFF. The CDR3 region has the DNA TGTGCCAGCAGCTTAAGACTAGCGGGAGAGGCTGAGCAGTTCTTC. The chain uses TRBV7-6 and TRBJ2-1, with 12 nucleotides matching TRBD2. The trim removed 2 bases at V and 9 bases at J, leaving 5 bases unmatched. This CDR3 has 15 amino acids. Germline-derived CDR1 and CDR2 are SGHVS and FNYEAQ.